This T cell receptor (beta chain) is drawn from a study of T cells after somatic rescue of genetic block. Trimming removed 1 base from V and 6 bases from J, with 13 bases in between. The CDR3 is 14 residues long. CDR1 is LNHDA, CDR2 SQIVND, per germline (reference sequence). The repertoire was sequenced with immunoSEQ multiplex PCR; TCRdb's copy has only in-frame clones and lacks some. The sample includes around 14,000 clones, just over 70% seen only once; the top ten take approximately 15%. The chain uses TRBV19 and TRBJ2-7; the D gene is possibly TRBD1 (5 bases). This TCR was sampled from a boy younger than 18. Material for sequencing was peripheral blood mononuclear cells (PBMCs). The CDR3 reads CASSIGSQGFEQYF. The CDR3 bases are TGTGCCAGTAGTATAGGCTCCCAGGGTTTCGAGCAGTACTTC.